Sequencing of this TCR beta chain was carried out in a study of post-analysis software for immune sequencing data. Study-wide background: Both relapsing-remitting and secondary progressive multiple sclerosis featured among the disease courses, as did progressive-relapsing multiple sclerosis.

This clonotype turned up a few times. The TCR beta cDNA libraries carried unique molecular identifiers. cDNA molecules numbering about 470,000 came from roughly 1 to 10 million T cells. MiXCR, applied by TCRdb to the PCR reads, yields one record per CDR3 protein. The repertoire holds about 800,000 distinct CDR3 sequences, less than 35% seen once, with under 0.7% in the top ten. The sequencing sample was made of blood. The sequence came from a girl aged 5-17 years with multiple sclerosis.

CDR3 nucleotide sequence: TGTGCCAGCAGCAAGGGCGGAGAGACCCAGTACTTC. This translates into CASSKGGETQYF. The chain employs TRBV6-6 and TRBJ2-5; D remains ambiguous. The CDR3 runs 12 residues. The V gene's germline CDR1 is MNHNY and CDR2 SVGAGI (reference sequence). V lost 6 bases and J 4 bases, leaving 9 bases between the germline ends.